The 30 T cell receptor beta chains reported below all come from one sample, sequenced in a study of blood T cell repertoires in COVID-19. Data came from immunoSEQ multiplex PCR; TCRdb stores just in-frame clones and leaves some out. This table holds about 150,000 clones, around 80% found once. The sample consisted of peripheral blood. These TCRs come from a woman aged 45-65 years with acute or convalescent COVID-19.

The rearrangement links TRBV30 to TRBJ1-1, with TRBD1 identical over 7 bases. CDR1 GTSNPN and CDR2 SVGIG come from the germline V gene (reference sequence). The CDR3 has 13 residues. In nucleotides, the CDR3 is TGTGGGACAGGAAGGGAAGAGGGCACTGAAGCTTTCTTT. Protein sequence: CGTGREEGTEAFF.

The CDR3 region has the DNA TGCGCCAGCAGCTTGGGAGGAGGCTACACCTTC. This translates into CASSLGGGYTF. This chain connects TRBV5-1 to TRBJ1-2, with no clear D. V lost 0 bases, J lost 8 bases, and 5 bases lay in between. Looked up from germline, CDR1 is SGHRS and CDR2 is YFSETQ. The length of the CDR3 is 11 residues.

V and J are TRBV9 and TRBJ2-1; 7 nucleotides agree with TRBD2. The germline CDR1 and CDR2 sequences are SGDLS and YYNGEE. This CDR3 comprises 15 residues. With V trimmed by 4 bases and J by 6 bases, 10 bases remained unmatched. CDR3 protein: CASSPGEGTSNEQFF. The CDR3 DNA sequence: TGTGCCAGCAGCCCTGGGGAGGGTACATCCAATGAGCAGTTCTTC.

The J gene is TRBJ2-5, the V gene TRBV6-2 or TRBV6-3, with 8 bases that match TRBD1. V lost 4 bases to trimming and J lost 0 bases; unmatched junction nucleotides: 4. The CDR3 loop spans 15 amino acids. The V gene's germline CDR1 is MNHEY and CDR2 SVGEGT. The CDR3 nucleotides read TGTGCCAGCAGTTCCCCGACAGGGGACCAAGAGACCCAGTACTTC. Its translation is CASSSPTGDQETQYF.

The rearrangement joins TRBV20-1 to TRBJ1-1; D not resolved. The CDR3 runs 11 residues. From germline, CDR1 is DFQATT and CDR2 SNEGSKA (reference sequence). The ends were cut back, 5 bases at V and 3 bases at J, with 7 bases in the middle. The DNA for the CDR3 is TGCAGTGCTTCCCCCGACACTGAAGCTTTCTTT. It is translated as CSASPDTEAFF.

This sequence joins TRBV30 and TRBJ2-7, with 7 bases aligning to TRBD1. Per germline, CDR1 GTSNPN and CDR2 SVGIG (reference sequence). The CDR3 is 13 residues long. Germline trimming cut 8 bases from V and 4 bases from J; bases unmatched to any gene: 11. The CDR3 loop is CAGTVGSFYEQYF. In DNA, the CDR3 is TGTGCCGGGACAGTTGGGAGTTTTTACGAGCAGTACTTC. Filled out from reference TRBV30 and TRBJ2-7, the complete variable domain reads SQTIHQWPATLVQPVGSPLSLECTVEGTSNPNLYWYRQAAGRGLQLLFYSVGIGQISSEVPQNLSASRPQDRQFILSSKKLLLSDSGFYLCAGTVGSFYEQYFGPGTRLTVT.

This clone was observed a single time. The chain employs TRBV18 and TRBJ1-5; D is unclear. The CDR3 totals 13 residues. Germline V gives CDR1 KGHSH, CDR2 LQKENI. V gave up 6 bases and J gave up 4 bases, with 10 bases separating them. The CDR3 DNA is TGTGCCAGCTCGCAGGTCGTAAATCAGCCCCAGCATTTT. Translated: CASSQVVNQPQHF.

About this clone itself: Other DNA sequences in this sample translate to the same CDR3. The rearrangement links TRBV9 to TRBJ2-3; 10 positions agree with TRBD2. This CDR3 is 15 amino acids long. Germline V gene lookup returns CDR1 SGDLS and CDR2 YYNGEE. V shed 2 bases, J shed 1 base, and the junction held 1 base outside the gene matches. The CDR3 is CASSVLAGGTDTQYF. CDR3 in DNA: TGTGCCAGCAGCGTTCTAGCGGGGGGCACAGATACGCAGTATTTT.

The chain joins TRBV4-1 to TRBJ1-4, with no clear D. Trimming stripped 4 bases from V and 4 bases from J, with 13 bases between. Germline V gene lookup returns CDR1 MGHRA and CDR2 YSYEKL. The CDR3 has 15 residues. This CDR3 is CASSPEGTGNEKLFF. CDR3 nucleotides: TGCGCCAGCAGCCCGGAGGGTACCGGTAATGAAAAACTGTTTTTT.

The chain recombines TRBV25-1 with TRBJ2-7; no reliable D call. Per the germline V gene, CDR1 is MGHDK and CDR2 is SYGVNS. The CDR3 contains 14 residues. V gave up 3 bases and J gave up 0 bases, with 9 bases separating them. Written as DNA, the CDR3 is TGTGCCAGCAGTGATTACAGTGACTCCTACGAGCAGTACTTC. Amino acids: CASSDYSDSYEQYF.

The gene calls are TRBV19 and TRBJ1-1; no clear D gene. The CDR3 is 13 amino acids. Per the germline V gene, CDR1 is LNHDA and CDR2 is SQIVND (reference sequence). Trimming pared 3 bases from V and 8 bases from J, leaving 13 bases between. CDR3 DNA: TGTGCCAGTAGTATCCCCCCCGGGGTCGAAGCTTTCTTT. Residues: CASSIPPGVEAFF.

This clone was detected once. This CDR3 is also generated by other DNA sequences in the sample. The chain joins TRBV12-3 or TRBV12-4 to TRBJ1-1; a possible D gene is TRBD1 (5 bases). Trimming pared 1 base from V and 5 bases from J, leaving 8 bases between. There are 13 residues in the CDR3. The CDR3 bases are TGTGCCAGCAGTTTAGGGGGCCGAACTGAAGCTTTCTTT. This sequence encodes CASSLGGRTEAFF.

In DNA form, the CDR3 reads TGTGCCACCAGTGGAGATCCCGATACGCAGTATTTT. Its protein product is CATSGDPDTQYF. J is TRBJ2-3 and V is TRBV24-1; D is unresolved. Germline CDR1 KGHDR, CDR2 SFDVKD. The CDR3 loop spans 12 amino acids. The ends were cut back, 5 bases at V and 6 bases at J, with 8 bases in the middle.

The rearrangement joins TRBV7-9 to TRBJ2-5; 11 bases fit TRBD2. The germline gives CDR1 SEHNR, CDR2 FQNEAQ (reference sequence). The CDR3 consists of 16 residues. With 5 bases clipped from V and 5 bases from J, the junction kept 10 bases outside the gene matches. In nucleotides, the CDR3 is TGTGCCAGCAGCGGACATACTAGCGGGGGCCCGGAGACCCAGTACTTC. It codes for CASSGHTSGGPETQYF.

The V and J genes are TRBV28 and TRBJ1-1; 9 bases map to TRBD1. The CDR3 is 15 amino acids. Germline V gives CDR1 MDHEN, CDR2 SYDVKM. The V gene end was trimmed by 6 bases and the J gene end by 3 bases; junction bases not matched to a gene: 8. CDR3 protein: CASSLNRGRDTEAFF. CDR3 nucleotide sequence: TGTGCCAGCAGCCTCAACAGGGGGCGCGACACTGAAGCTTTCTTT.

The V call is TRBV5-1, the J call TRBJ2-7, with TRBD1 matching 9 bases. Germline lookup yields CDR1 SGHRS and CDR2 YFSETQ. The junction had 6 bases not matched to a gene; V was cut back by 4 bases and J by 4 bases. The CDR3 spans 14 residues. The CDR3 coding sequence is TGCGCCAGCAGCATCCGCGGGACAGGGTACGAGCAGTACTTC. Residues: CASSIRGTGYEQYF. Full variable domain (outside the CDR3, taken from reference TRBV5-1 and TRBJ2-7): KAGVTQTPRYLIKTRGQQVTLSCSPISGHRSVSWYQQTPGQGLQFLFEYFSETQRNKGNFPGRFSGRQFSNSRSEMNVSTLELGDSALYLCASSIRGTGYEQYFGPGTRLTVT.

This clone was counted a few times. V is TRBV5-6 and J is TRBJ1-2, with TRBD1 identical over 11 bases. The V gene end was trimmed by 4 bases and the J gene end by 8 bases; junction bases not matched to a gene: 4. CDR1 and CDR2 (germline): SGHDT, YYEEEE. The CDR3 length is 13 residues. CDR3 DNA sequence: TGTGCCAGCAGCGCGGGACAGGGGGGCGGCTACACCTTC. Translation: CASSAGQGGGYTF.

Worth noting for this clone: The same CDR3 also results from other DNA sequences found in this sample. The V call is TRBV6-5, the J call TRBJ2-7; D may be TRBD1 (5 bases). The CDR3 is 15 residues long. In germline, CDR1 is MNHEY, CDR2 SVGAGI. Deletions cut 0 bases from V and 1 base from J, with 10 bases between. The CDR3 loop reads CASSYSLDSSYEQYF. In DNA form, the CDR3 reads TGTGCCAGCAGTTACTCGCTTGACAGTTCCTACGAGCAGTACTTC.

The CDR3 is CAISEGSGTDTQYF. Here the CDR3 DNA reads TGTGCCATCAGTGAGGGGAGTGGCACAGATACGCAGTATTTT. V gene TRBV10-3 combines with J gene TRBJ2-3, with a tentative D call TRBD2 (5 bases). The CDR3 has 14 amino acids. Germline V gene lookup returns CDR1 ENHRY and CDR2 SYGVKD. V was shortened by 2 bases and J by 1 base, with 7 bases between the two germline ends.

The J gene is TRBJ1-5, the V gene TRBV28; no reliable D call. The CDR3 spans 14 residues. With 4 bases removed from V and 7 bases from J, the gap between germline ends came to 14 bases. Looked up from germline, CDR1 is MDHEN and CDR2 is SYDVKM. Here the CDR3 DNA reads TGTGCCAGCAGTTCGACGCCCTCGAGGCAGCCCCAGCATTTT. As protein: CASSSTPSRQPQHF. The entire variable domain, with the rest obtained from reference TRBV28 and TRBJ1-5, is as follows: DVKVTQSSRYLVKRTGEKVFLECVQDMDHENMFWYRQDPGLGLRLIYFSYDVKMKEKGDIPEGYSVSREKKERFSLILESASTNQTSMYLCASSSTPSRQPQHFGDGTRLSIL.

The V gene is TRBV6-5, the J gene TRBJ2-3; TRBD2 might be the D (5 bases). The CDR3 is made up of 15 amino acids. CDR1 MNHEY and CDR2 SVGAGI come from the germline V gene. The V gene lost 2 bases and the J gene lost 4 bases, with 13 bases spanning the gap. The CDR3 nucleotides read TGTGCCAGCAGTTACGGTGCTAACGGGGCAGATACGCAGTATTTT. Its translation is CASSYGANGADTQYF.

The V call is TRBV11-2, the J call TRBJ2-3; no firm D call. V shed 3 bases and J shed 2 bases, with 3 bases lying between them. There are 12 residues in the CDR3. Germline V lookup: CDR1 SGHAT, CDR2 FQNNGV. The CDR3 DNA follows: TGTGCCAGCAGCTTCATCACAGATACGCAGTATTTT. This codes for CASSFITDTQYF. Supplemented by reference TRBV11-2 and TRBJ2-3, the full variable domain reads EAGVAQSPRYKIIEKRQSVAFWCNPISGHATLYWYQQILGQGPKLLIQFQNNGVVDDSQLPKDRFSAERLKGVDSTLKIQPAKLEDSAVYLCASSFITDTQYFGPGTRLTVL.

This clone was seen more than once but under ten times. The CDR3 sequence: CAISVGGARSNQPQHF. The CDR3 nucleotides read TGTGCCATCAGTGTGGGGGGGGCGCGGAGCAATCAGCCCCAGCATTTT. V and J are TRBV10-3 and TRBJ1-5, with D possibly matching TRBD1 (6 bases). CDR1 is ENHRY, CDR2 SYGVKD, per germline. CDR3 length: 16 amino acids. The V and J ends lost 4 bases and 1 base respectively, with 14 bases between them.

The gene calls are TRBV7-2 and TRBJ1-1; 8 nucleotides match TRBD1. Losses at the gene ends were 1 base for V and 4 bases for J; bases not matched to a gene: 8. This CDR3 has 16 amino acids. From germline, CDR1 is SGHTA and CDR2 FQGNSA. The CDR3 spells CASSLDGQGRVTEAFF. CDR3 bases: TGTGCCAGCAGCTTAGATGGACAGGGAAGGGTCACTGAAGCTTTCTTT.

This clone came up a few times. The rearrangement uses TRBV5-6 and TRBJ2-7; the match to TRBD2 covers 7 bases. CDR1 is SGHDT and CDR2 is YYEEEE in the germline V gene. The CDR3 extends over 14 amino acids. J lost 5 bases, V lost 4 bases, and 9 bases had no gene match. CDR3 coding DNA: TGTGCCAGCAGCGAATGGCGGGGGAGGAACGAGCAGTACTTC. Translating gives CASSEWRGRNEQYF. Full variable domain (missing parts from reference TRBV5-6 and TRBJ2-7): DAGVTQSPTHLIKTRGQQVTLRCSPKSGHDTVSWYQQALGQGPQFIFQYYEEEERQRGNFPDRFSGHQFPNYSSELNVNALLLGDSALYLCASSEWRGRNEQYFGPGTRLTVT.

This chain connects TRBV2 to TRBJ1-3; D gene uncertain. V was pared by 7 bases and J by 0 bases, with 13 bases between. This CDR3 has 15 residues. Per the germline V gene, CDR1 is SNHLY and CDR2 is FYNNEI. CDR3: CASKALITSGNTIYF. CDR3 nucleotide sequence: TGTGCCAGCAAGGCACTAATCACCTCTGGAAACACCATATATTTT.

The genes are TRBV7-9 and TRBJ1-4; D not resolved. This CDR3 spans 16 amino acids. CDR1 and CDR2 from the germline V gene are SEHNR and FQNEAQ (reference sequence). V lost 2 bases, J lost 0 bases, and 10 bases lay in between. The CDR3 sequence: CASSLQVLATNEKLFF. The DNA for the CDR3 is TGTGCCAGCAGCTTACAGGTTCTTGCAACTAATGAAAAACTGTTTTTT. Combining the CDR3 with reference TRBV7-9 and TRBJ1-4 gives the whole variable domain DTGVSQNPRHKITKRGQNVTFRCDPISEHNRLYWYRQTLGQGPEFLTYFQNEAQLEKSRLLSDRFSAERPKGSFSTLEIQRTEQGDSAMYLCASSLQVLATNEKLFFGSGTQLSVL.

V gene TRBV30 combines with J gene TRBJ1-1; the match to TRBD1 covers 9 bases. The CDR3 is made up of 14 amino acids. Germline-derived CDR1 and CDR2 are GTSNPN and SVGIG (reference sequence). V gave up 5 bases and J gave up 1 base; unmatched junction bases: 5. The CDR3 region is CAWDNRGQNTEAFF. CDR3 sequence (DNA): TGTGCCTGGGACAACAGGGGGCAGAACACTGAAGCTTTCTTT.

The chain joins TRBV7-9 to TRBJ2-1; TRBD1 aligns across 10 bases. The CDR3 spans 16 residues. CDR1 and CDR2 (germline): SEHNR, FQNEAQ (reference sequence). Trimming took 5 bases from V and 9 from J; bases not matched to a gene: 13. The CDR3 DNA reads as TGTGCCAGCAGCCAGAGAACCGGGACAGGGGACGCTGAGCAGTTCTTC. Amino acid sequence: CASSQRTGTGDAEQFF.

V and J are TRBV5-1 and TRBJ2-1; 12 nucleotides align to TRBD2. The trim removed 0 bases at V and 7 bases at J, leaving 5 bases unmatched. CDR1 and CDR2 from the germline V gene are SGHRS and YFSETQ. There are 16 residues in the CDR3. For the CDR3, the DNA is TGCGCCAGCAGCTTGGGCCGGACTAGCGGGGAAAATGAGCAGTTCTTC. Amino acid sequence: CASSLGRTSGENEQFF. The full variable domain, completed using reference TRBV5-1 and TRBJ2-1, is KAGVTQTPRYLIKTRGQQVTLSCSPISGHRSVSWYQQTPGQGLQFLFEYFSETQRNKGNFPGRFSGRQFSNSRSEMNVSTLELGDSALYLCASSLGRTSGENEQFFGPGTRLTVL.